This TCR beta chain was documented in a study of T cells in Graves' hyperthyroidism and ophthalmopathy. General study results and limits: Clonotypes that were expanded in thyroid above 0.001 mostly appeared in blood too. A model of 13 V-J features distinguished ophthalmopathy from stable hyperthyroidism.

Authors of the study amplified TCR beta CDR3 regions from RNA transcripts. Primed by the HTBI set, a first-round RT-PCR was run on the TCR CDR3. Each CDR3 protein gets one entry after TCRdb re-called the multiplex PCR reads with MiXCR. The profile shows about 350,000 distinct CDR3 sequences, 17% of them singletons. In its sample, this clonotype was seen a few times. Its antigen is unknown. This TCR came from a woman aged 25 to 45 with Graves' hyperthyroidism that later progressed to Graves' ophthalmopathy. The specimen sequenced was blood.

The CDR3 region has the DNA TGTGCCACCAGCAGAGAACTCGATTCGAACAATGAGCAGTTCTTC. It is translated as CATSRELDSNNEQFF. The V gene is TRBV15, the J gene TRBJ2-1; D ambiguous. V lost 0 bases and J lost 5, with 11 bases in between. The CDR3 runs to 15 residues. From germline, CDR1 is LNHNV and CDR2 YYDKDF (reference sequence).